Listed below are T cell receptor beta chains from one sample, sequenced in a study of cytomegalovirus exposure and HLA in healthy donors. Generated by immunoSEQ multiplex PCR, the TCRdb table keeps only in-frame clones and is missing some. Of 100,000 to 150,000 clones in the sample, around 90% were seen once. The sequencing sample was made of PBMCs. The receptors stem from a woman aged 18-29 years in good health and CMV-seronegative. Both conserved end residues are part of each CDR3. The order of the fields is D gene, clone size, J gene, V gene, CDR3 protein, CDR3 DNA. The D gene is left open where the match is weak. Some rows mark clone size as missing; the rest say once, few, many or name a class of expanded clone.

>.|.|TRBJ2-7|TRBV28
CASRIQGTWDEQYF
TGTGCCAGCAGAATACAGGGGACTTGGGACGAGCAGTACTTC
>TRBD1|.|TRBJ2-7|TRBV7-9
CASSLVRDRGYEQYF
TGTGCCAGCAGCTTAGTCCGGGACAGGGGCTACGAGCAGTACTTC
>TRBD1|once|TRBJ2-7|TRBV9
CASSFGQGYEQYF
TGTGCCAGCAGCTTCGGACAGGGGTACGAGCAGTACTTC
>.|.|TRBJ2-3|TRBV7-3
CASSSRTAKEADTQYF
TGTGCCAGCAGCTCCCGGACAGCCAAAGAAGCAGATACGCAGTATTTT
>TRBD2|.|TRBJ2-1|TRBV27
CASTVLAGANEQFF
TGTGCCAGCACCGTGCTAGCGGGAGCCAATGAGCAGTTCTTC
>.|.|TRBJ2-1|TRBV18
CASSPQTREQFF
TGTGCCAGCTCACCACAGACTAGAGAACAGTTCTTC
>TRBD2|.|TRBJ2-1|TRBV9
CASSVGGRAYNEQFF
TGTGCCAGCAGCGTCGGGGGGAGGGCCTACAATGAGCAGTTCTTC
>TRBD1|.|TRBJ2-3|TRBV6-5
CASSSPGQGVTDTQYF
TGTGCCAGCAGTTCCCCCGGACAGGGAGTCACAGATACGCAGTATTTT
>TRBD1|.|TRBJ2-1|TRBV28
CASSRTGGSYNEQFF
TGTGCCAGCAGTAGAACAGGGGGCTCCTACAATGAGCAGTTCTTC
>.|once|TRBJ1-5|TRBV18
CASSPMSNQPQHF
TGTGCCAGCTCACCTATGAGCAATCAGCCCCAGCATTTT
>TRBD2|.|TRBJ2-7|TRBV13
CASSLGTSDSYEQYF
TGTGCCAGCAGCTTGGGGACTAGCGACTCCTACGAGCAGTACTTC
>TRBD1|.|TRBJ2-7|TRBV19
CASSTDRESLYEQYF
TGTGCCAGTAGTACGGACAGGGAGAGTTTGTACGAGCAGTACTTC
>.|.|TRBJ1-2|TRBV11-2
CASSQGALRYGYTF
TGTGCCAGCAGCCAAGGGGCATTACGATATGGCTACACCTTC